These 24 T cell receptor beta chains came from one sample sequenced in a study of cytomegalovirus exposure and HLA in healthy donors. The study ran its PCR with 60 Vbeta and 13 Jbeta primers. Repertoires were generated with immunoSEQ multiplex PCR, while TCRdb's copy carries only in-frame clones and drops some. Here the sample spans approximately 53,000 clones, around 80% being singletons. Material for sequencing was PBMCs. These receptors were obtained from a man aged 30-40 years in good health and CMV-seropositive.

V and J are TRBV6-1 and TRBJ1-2; a possible D gene is TRBD1 (6 bases). Germline V gene data show CDR1 as MNHNS and CDR2 as SASEGT. The ends were cut back, 8 bases at V and 5 bases at J, with 12 bases in the middle. This CDR3 comprises 12 residues. The CDR3 loop reads CASGVRGYGYTF. CDR3 bases: TGTGCCAGCGGGGTCAGGGGTTATGGCTACACCTTC.

The chain has TRBV13 and TRBJ2-1, with 8 nucleotides matching TRBD2. The trim removed 5 bases at V and 1 base at J, leaving 7 bases unmatched. The CDR3 length is 16 residues. The germline CDR1 and CDR2 sequences are PRHDT and FYEKMQ (reference sequence). CDR3 bases: TGTGCCAGCAGCCCCTCCGGGGGGGAATCCTACAATGAGCAGTTCTTC. This codes for CASSPSGGESYNEQFF.

This sequence joins TRBV5-8 and TRBJ1-2, with D perhaps TRBD1 (5 bases). Trimming removed 0 bases at V and 2 bases at J, with 8 bases between. The CDR3 runs 14 residues. The V gene's germline CDR1 is SGHTS and CDR2 YDEGEE. The CDR3 DNA is TGTGCCAGCAGCTTGGGGTGGGGCAACTATGGCTACACCTTC. Translating gives CASSLGWGNYGYTF. The complete variable domain, with remaining parts taken from reference TRBV5-8 and TRBJ1-2, reads EAGVTQSPTHLIKTRGQQATLRCSPISGHTSVYWYQQALGLGLQFLLWYDEGEERNRGNFPPRFSGRQFPNYSSELNVNALELEDSALYLCASSLGWGNYGYTFGSGTRLTVV.

A single count supports this clone. The CDR3: CASRSVRGGADYGYTF. CDR3 sequence (DNA): TGTGCCAGCAGATCGGTTAGGGGGGGCGCTGACTATGGCTACACCTTC. This rearrangement joins TRBV11-2 to TRBJ1-2, with D possibly TRBD1 on 6 matching bases. The germline V gene has CDR1 SGHAT and CDR2 FQNNGV. The CDR3 extends over 16 amino acids. V lost 6 bases and J 3 bases, leaving 20 bases between the germline ends.

The chain uses TRBV9 and TRBJ1-2; tentatively, D is TRBD1 (5 bases). CDR1 and CDR2 (germline): SGDLS, YYNGEE. V was clipped by 1 base and J by 11 bases, with 15 bases between them. This CDR3 has 13 amino acids. The CDR3 loop reads CASSVWAGTDYTF. The CDR3 region has the DNA TGTGCCAGCAGCGTATGGGCAGGGACTGATTACACCTTC.

Here the CDR3 reads CASSFTGPNGYTF. Here the CDR3 DNA reads TGTGCCAGCAGTTTCACAGGACCCAACGGCTACACCTTC. The chain recombines TRBV27 with TRBJ1-2, with a weak D call TRBD1 (5 bases). CDR3 length equals 13 residues. Trimming removed 3 bases from V and 8 bases from J, with 13 bases in between. Germline CDR1 and CDR2: MNHEY and SMNVEV (reference sequence).

V and J are TRBV9 and TRBJ2-5, with 9 bases fitting TRBD1. This CDR3 comprises 15 residues. Trimming removed 3 bases from V and 5 bases from J; junction bases left unmatched: 8. The germline V gene has CDR1 SGDLS and CDR2 YYNGEE. The CDR3 bases are TGTGCCAGCAGCGAACGGACAGGGGTTTTGGAGACCCAGTACTTC. It translates to CASSERTGVLETQYF.

This rearrangement joins TRBV5-1 to TRBJ2-2; D is ambiguous. This CDR3 is built from 15 residues. Germline loops: CDR1 SGHRS, CDR2 YFSETQ. Trimming pared 0 bases from V and 4 bases from J, leaving 10 bases between. CDR3 region: CASSLGRTFTGELFF. The CDR3 DNA is TGCGCCAGCAGCTTGGGTCGCACATTCACCGGGGAGCTGTTTTTT.

J is TRBJ2-5 and V is TRBV5-1, with 12 positions matching TRBD2. V shed 2 bases and J 7 bases; nucleotides not matched to a gene: 6. The CDR3 consists of 15 residues. Looked up from germline, CDR1 is SGHRS and CDR2 is YFSETQ. The CDR3 protein is CASSLLAGGEATQYF. CDR3 sequence (DNA): TGCGCCAGCAGCTTACTAGCGGGGGGCGAAGCGACCCAGTACTTC.

CDR3 loop: CASSFGRGTGEKLFF. CDR3 DNA sequence: TGTGCCAGCAGTTTCGGGAGGGGAACGGGAGAAAAACTGTTTTTT. The chain uses TRBV5-4 and TRBJ1-4; TRBD1 might be the D (5 bases). Germline assignment: CDR1 SGHNT and CDR2 YYREEE (reference sequence). The CDR3 length is 15 residues. V lost 5 bases and J 8 bases, leaving 19 bases between the germline ends.

V is TRBV7-6 and J is TRBJ2-3, with 7 bases identical to TRBD1. The germline gives CDR1 SGHVS, CDR2 FNYEAQ. CDR3 length: 16 residues. Germline trimming cut 4 bases from V and 0 bases from J; bases unmatched to any gene: 7. The CDR3 region is CASSSTGFASTDTQYF. CDR3 in DNA: TGTGCCAGCAGCTCGACAGGGTTTGCTAGCACAGATACGCAGTATTTT.

This rearrangement joins TRBV7-9 to TRBJ1-1; D is perhaps TRBD1 (5 bases). The CDR3 has 16 amino acids. The germline gives CDR1 SEHNR, CDR2 FQNEAQ (reference sequence). The V and J ends lost 0 bases and 1 base respectively, with 12 bases between them. In DNA form, the CDR3 reads TGTGCCAGCAGCTTAGCGCCGGAGGGGAGGAACACTGAAGCTTTCTTT. Amino acids: CASSLAPEGRNTEAFF.

This clone was seen ten or more times. The chain is built from TRBV5-4 and TRBJ2-7, with 8 bases fitting TRBD2. J lost 5 bases, V lost 1 base, and 8 bases had no gene match. The V gene's germline CDR1 is SGHNT and CDR2 YYREEE (reference sequence). The CDR3 loop spans 15 amino acids. CDR3 protein: CASSLMFAGGDEQYF. The DNA of the CDR3 is TGTGCCAGCAGCTTGATGTTTGCGGGGGGAGACGAGCAGTACTTC. The whole variable domain, filled in from reference TRBV5-4 and TRBJ2-7, reads ETGVTQSPTHLIKTRGQQVTLRCSSQSGHNTVSWYQQALGQGPQFIFQYYREEENGRGNFPPRFSGLQFPNYSSELNVNALELDDSALYLCASSLMFAGGDEQYFGPGTRLTVT.

This clone came up a few times. The chain uses TRBV6-5 and TRBJ1-1, with D maybe TRBD1 (6 bases). The V end was cut by 2 bases, the J end by 10 bases, with 20 bases between. CDR1 is MNHEY, CDR2 SVGAGI, per germline. The CDR3 has 15 amino acids. The CDR3 sequence: CASSYATGSTLPAFF. CDR3 DNA: TGTGCCAGCAGTTACGCCACAGGGTCCACACTGCCAGCTTTCTTT.

The chain has TRBV9 and TRBJ1-2, with 11 nucleotides matching TRBD1. Unmatched junction bases numbered 8, after V lost 4 bases and J lost 6 bases. This CDR3 region has 15 residues. Germline assignment: CDR1 SGDLS and CDR2 YYNGEE. The DNA of the CDR3 is TGTGCCAGCAGCACAGGAGGGACAGGGGGAGATGGCTACACCTTC. The encoded protein is CASSTGGTGGDGYTF.

This sequence joins TRBV6-6 and TRBJ1-1; 7 bases match TRBD1. The CDR3 runs 15 residues. The trim removed 0 bases at V and 6 bases at J, leaving 7 bases unmatched. Germline V gene sequence: CDR1 MNHNY, CDR2 SVGAGI (reference sequence). The chain's CDR3 is CASSYSWGQSPEAFF. CDR3 in DNA: TGTGCCAGCAGTTACTCGTGGGGACAGAGTCCTGAAGCTTTCTTT.

This clone was counted a single time. The V gene is TRBV19, the J gene TRBJ2-1, with TRBD2 matching over 8 bases. Losses at the gene ends were 2 bases for V and 7 bases for J; bases not matched to a gene: 7. The CDR3 spans 15 residues. CDR1 and CDR2 (germline): LNHDA, SQIVND (reference sequence). The CDR3 here is CASSIQSGGINEQFF. CDR3 nucleotides: TGTGCCAGTAGTATACAGAGCGGGGGTATAAATGAGCAGTTCTTC.

The chain uses TRBV7-9 and TRBJ1-2; possible D gene TRBD1, 6 bases. The CDR3 is 14 amino acids. Germline CDR1 and CDR2: SEHNR and FQNEAQ (reference sequence). V was cut by 3 bases and J by 7 bases, with 15 bases left in between. CDR3 amino acids: CASSLETGSSGYTF. As DNA, the CDR3 is TGTGCCAGCAGCTTGGAGACAGGCTCGAGTGGCTACACCTTC.

The chain employs TRBV29-1 and TRBJ1-6; D is uncertain. This CDR3 has 13 amino acids. V lost 4 bases and J 4 bases, leaving 8 bases between the germline ends. CDR1 and CDR2 from the germline V gene are SQVTM and ANQGSEA. The chain's CDR3 is CSVGADYNSPLHF. CDR3 sequence (DNA): TGCAGCGTTGGGGCAGATTATAATTCACCCCTCCACTTT.

This clone has a single count. This sequence joins TRBV5-5 and TRBJ2-3; D is possibly TRBD2 (6 bases). V was clipped by 4 bases and J by 2 bases, with 14 bases between them. Germline-derived CDR1 and CDR2 are SGHKS and YYEKEE (reference sequence). CDR3 size: 15 residues. CDR3 loop: CASSRGASVTDTQYF. The CDR3 DNA reads as TGTGCCAGCAGCCGGGGAGCTAGCGTCACAGATACGCAGTATTTT.

The chain uses TRBV5-1 and TRBJ1-1; TRBD1 might be the D (5 bases). Germline CDR1 and CDR2: SGHRS and YFSETQ. With 0 bases removed from V and 4 bases from J, the gap between germline ends came to 22 bases. This CDR3 region has 18 residues. CDR3 bases: TGCGCCAGCAGCTTGGCCGGGGTTCGGCAGGGAGGTAGCACTGAAGCTTTCTTT. Translating it yields CASSLAGVRQGGSTEAFF.

The V gene is TRBV7-8, the J gene TRBJ1-2; a possible D gene is TRBD1 (5 bases). This CDR3 region has 15 residues. From germline, CDR1 is SGHVS and CDR2 FQNEAQ. V lost 5 bases to trimming and J lost 8 bases, with 21 bases between them. The CDR3 here is CASSPLTDMREGYTF. Written as DNA, the CDR3 is TGTGCCAGCAGCCCGCTGACAGACATGCGGGAAGGCTACACCTTC.

V and J are TRBV6-5 and TRBJ1-1; possibly TRBD1 for D (6 bases). CDR3 length equals 14 residues. V lost 2 bases to trimming and J lost 1 base, with 8 bases between them. The germline CDR1 and CDR2 sequences are MNHEY and SVGAGI. The CDR3 is CASSYGTPNTEAFF. CDR3 coding DNA: TGTGCCAGCAGTTACGGGACACCGAACACTGAAGCTTTCTTT.

The CDR3 DNA follows: TGTGCCAGCAGCTTCGAGAGGGGGGGCTACACCTTC. Amino acids: CASSFERGGYTF. The rearrangement uses TRBV7-8 and TRBJ1-2; D possibly corresponds to TRBD1 (6 bases). In germline, CDR1 is SGHVS, CDR2 FQNEAQ. The CDR3 consists of 12 residues. V dropped 3 bases and J dropped 8 bases, with 10 bases sitting between them. Based on the CDR3 plus reference TRBV7-8 and TRBJ1-2, the full variable domain is GAGVSQSPRYKVAKRGQDVALRCDPISGHVSLFWYQQALGQGPEFLTYFQNEAQLDKSGLPSDRFFAERPEGSVSTLKIQRTQQEDSAVYLCASSFERGGYTFGSGTRLTVV.